These 27 T cell receptor beta chains share one sample of origin, sequenced in a study of cytomegalovirus exposure and HLA in healthy donors. Method: immunoSEQ multiplex PCR; TCRdb's copy keeps in-frame clones and lacks some. The sample contains more than 200,000 clones, about 90% of which appear only once. The sequencing input was PBMCs. These receptors originate from a woman between 25 and 40 years old in good health and CMV-seronegative.

This rearrangement joins TRBV9 to TRBJ2-1, with unresolved D. Trimming stripped 5 bases from V and 8 bases from J, with 11 bases between. Germline-derived CDR1 and CDR2 are SGDLS and YYNGEE. The CDR3 has 12 residues. The CDR3 DNA reads TGTGCCAGCAGTTCAGTCTGGTATGAGCAGTTCTTC. This sequence encodes CASSSVWYEQFF.

This clone was seen a handful of times. The genes are TRBV28 and TRBJ1-2; unclear D gene. CDR1 is MDHEN, CDR2 SYDVKM, per germline. CDR3 length: 14 amino acids. V was pared by 3 bases and J by 8 bases, with 16 bases between. Written as DNA, the CDR3 is TGTGCCAGCAGTTTGAGTTGGCAGGCAAGGGGCTACACCTTC. Protein sequence: CASSLSWQARGYTF.

V usage is TRBV5-4 and J usage is TRBJ1-2; TRBD1 matches at 8 bases. The length of the CDR3 is 14 residues. V gave up 4 bases and J gave up 3 bases; unmatched junction bases: 5. Germline V CDR1 and CDR2: SGHNT, YYREEE (reference sequence). DNA of the CDR3: TGTGCCAGCAGCCCGGGACAGGTGGACTATGGCTACACCTTC. Translating gives CASSPGQVDYGYTF.

The chain employs TRBV5-1 and TRBJ2-7; D is possibly TRBD1 (5 bases). Germline CDR1 SGHRS, CDR2 YFSETQ. Deletions cut 0 bases from V and 6 bases from J, with 10 bases between. The CDR3 is 13 residues long. The CDR3 is CASSLALGLEQYF. CDR3 in DNA: TGCGCCAGCAGCTTGGCCTTGGGGCTCGAGCAGTACTTC.

V and J are TRBV7-9 and TRBJ2-5; the D is unclear. The CDR3 is made up of 13 amino acids. Deletions cut 4 bases from V and 1 base from J, with 7 bases between. Germline V CDR1 and CDR2: SEHNR, FQNEAQ (reference sequence). The CDR3 sequence: CASSSPRQETQYF. DNA for the CDR3: TGTGCCAGCAGCTCCCCTCGCCAAGAGACCCAGTACTTC.

This rearrangement joins TRBV9 to TRBJ1-2; TRBD1 matches at 8 bases. The CDR3 has 13 amino acids. J was trimmed by 5 bases and V by 4 bases; bases with no gene match: 4. Germline CDR1 SGDLS, CDR2 YYNGEE. The CDR3 coding sequence is TGTGCCAGCAGCACCCGGACAGGGTATGGCTACACCTTC. Its protein is CASSTRTGYGYTF. Supplemented by reference TRBV9 and TRBJ1-2, the full variable domain reads DSGVTQTPKHLITATGQRVTLRCSPRSGDLSVYWYQQSLDQGLQFLIQYYNGEERAKGNILERFSAQQFPDLHSELNLSSLELGDSALYFCASSTRTGYGYTFGSGTRLTVV.

CDR3 sequence reads: CASSPPREGMETQYF. The CDR3 coding sequence is TGTGCCAGCAGTCCCCCACGGGAGGGAATGGAGACCCAGTACTTC. The chain joins TRBV28 to TRBJ2-5; TRBD2 matches 8 bases. This CDR3 region has 15 residues. CDR1 and CDR2 (germline): MDHEN, SYDVKM. With V trimmed by 5 bases and J by 5 bases, 10 bases remained unmatched.

The chain couples TRBV10-3 to TRBJ2-7; a weak D match, TRBD1 (5 bases). CDR1 is ENHRY, CDR2 SYGVKD, per germline. Trimming stripped 4 bases from V and 3 bases from J, with 10 bases between. CDR3 length: 13 residues. CDR3 sequence (DNA): TGTGCCATCAGTGTAGGGCAGGGCTACGAGCAGTACTTC. Residues: CAISVGQGYEQYF.

This sequence joins TRBV4-2 and TRBJ1-3; D ambiguous. Germline CDR1 is LGHNA and CDR2 is YNFKEQ. Trimming pared 4 bases from V and 0 bases from J, leaving 1 base between. CDR3 length: 12 amino acids. This chain's CDR3 is CASSLSGNTIYF. CDR3 bases: TGTGCCAGCAGCCTCTCTGGAAACACCATATATTTT.

The V call is TRBV5-1, the J call TRBJ2-2; D is undetermined. Germline V gene data show CDR1 as SGHRS and CDR2 as YFSETQ. This CDR3 has 19 amino acids. V was clipped by 1 base and J by 4 bases, with 23 bases between them. CDR3 amino acids: CASSLTFRRRIEITGELFF. The DNA for the CDR3 is TGCGCCAGCAGCTTGACCTTCCGTCGCAGGATTGAGATCACCGGGGAGCTGTTTTTT.

This chain links TRBV10-3 with TRBJ1-1; possible D gene TRBD1, 6 bases. The germline V gene encodes CDR1 ENHRY and CDR2 SYGVKD. Trimming left V 10 bases short and J 4 bases short, with 13 bases between. The CDR3 covers 12 residues. The CDR3 bases are TGTGCCAGCCGGGAAGGGGGCACTGAAGCTTTCTTT. This gives the protein CASREGGTEAFF.

The chain recombines TRBV6-1 with TRBJ2-3; no reliable D call. V lost 7 bases, J lost 3 bases, and 14 bases lay in between. Germline CDR1 is MNHNS and CDR2 is SASEGT. The CDR3 sequence is 14 residues long. The CDR3 protein is CASKVVTETDTQYF. The CDR3 nucleotides are TGTGCCAGCAAGGTTGTTACCGAAACAGATACGCAGTATTTT.

The V call is TRBV7-9, the J call TRBJ2-7, with D possibly being TRBD1 (5 bases). The CDR3 length is 14 residues. Trimming took 1 base from V and 1 from J, leaving 8 bases between them. Per the germline V gene, CDR1 is SEHNR and CDR2 is FQNEAQ (reference sequence). The CDR3 is CASSLGGASYEQYF. The CDR3 nucleotides are TGTGCCAGCAGCTTAGGGGGCGCTTCCTACGAGCAGTACTTC.

The chain has TRBV28 and TRBJ2-1; 7 bases line up with TRBD2. V shed 1 base, J shed 4 bases, and the junction held 4 bases outside the gene matches. Germline V CDR1 and CDR2: MDHEN, SYDVKM. The CDR3 spans 15 residues. The CDR3, as DNA: TGTGCCAGCAGTTTATTAGCGGGTCTTTACAATGAGCAGTTCTTC. It yields the protein CASSLLAGLYNEQFF. Together with reference TRBV28 and TRBJ2-1, the CDR3 gives the full variable domain: DVKVTQSSRYLVKRTGEKVFLECVQDMDHENMFWYRQDPGLGLRLIYFSYDVKMKEKGDIPEGYSVSREKKERFSLILESASTNQTSMYLCASSLLAGLYNEQFFGPGTRLTVL.

This clone occurred once. The chain is built from TRBV28 and TRBJ2-3; D unresolved. Per the germline V gene, CDR1 is MDHEN and CDR2 is SYDVKM. The CDR3 sequence is 13 residues long. V was shortened by 3 bases and J by 6 bases, with 10 bases between the two germline ends. The CDR3 bases are TGTGCCAGCAGTTTCAGAGGCGGCGATACGCAGTATTTT. Translating it yields CASSFRGGDTQYF.

The chain is built from TRBV11-2 and TRBJ2-7; tentative D call: TRBD2 (6 bases). Per germline, CDR1 SGHAT and CDR2 FQNNGV. V was cut by 1 base and J by 2 bases, with 12 bases left in between. CDR3 length: 15 residues. The CDR3 protein is CASSLAGPGAYEQYF. The CDR3 DNA sequence: TGTGCCAGCAGCTTAGCTGGTCCGGGGGCCTACGAGCAGTACTTC.

This clone occurred once. The CDR3 coding sequence is TGTGCCAGCAGTTTACGTGGGAGTGGGGGTTACGAGCAGTACTTC. Amino acids: CASSLRGSGGYEQYF. The rearrangement joins TRBV27 to TRBJ2-7; tentatively, D is TRBD1 or TRBD2 (5 bases each). V was pared by 2 bases and J by 4 bases, with 15 bases between. Germline V gene lookup returns CDR1 MNHEY and CDR2 SMNVEV (reference sequence). The CDR3 is made up of 15 amino acids.

The chain carries TRBV9 and TRBJ2-1; TRBD2 aligns across 14 bases. The CDR3 runs 17 residues. V shed 0 bases, J shed 2 bases, and the junction held 1 base outside the gene matches. CDR1 and CDR2 from the germline V gene are SGDLS and YYNGEE. CDR3 residues: CASSVGTSGRPYNEQFF. CDR3 nucleotides: TGTGCCAGCAGCGTAGGGACTAGCGGGAGGCCCTACAATGAGCAGTTCTTC.

V is TRBV2 and J is TRBJ2-5; D may correspond to TRBD1 or TRBD2 (5 bases each). This CDR3 comprises 15 residues. V was shortened by 0 bases and J by 4 bases, with 12 bases between the two germline ends. CDR1 is SNHLY and CDR2 is FYNNEI in the germline V gene. CDR3 DNA: TGTGCCAGCAGTGAAGCGGGACCCATGGGAGAGACCCAGTACTTC. Amino acids: CASSEAGPMGETQYF.

The CDR3 DNA follows: TGTGCCACCAGCAGAGTAGCGGGAGGGCCGGGAGAGCAGTACTTC. It is translated as CATSRVAGGPGEQYF. This chain joins TRBV15 and TRBJ2-7; 11 bases fit TRBD2. Germline V gene data show CDR1 as LNHNV and CDR2 as YYDKDF (reference sequence). J was trimmed by 7 bases and V by 1 base; bases with no gene match: 6. The CDR3 runs 15 residues.

This chain uses TRBV9 with TRBJ2-7; the D gene is possibly TRBD1 (5 bases). The CDR3 sequence is 14 residues long. V was pared by 0 bases and J by 5 bases, with 12 bases between. CDR1 is SGDLS and CDR2 is YYNGEE in the germline V gene. The chain's CDR3 is CASSVVGVSDEQYF. Here the CDR3 DNA reads TGTGCCAGCAGCGTAGTAGGGGTGTCGGACGAGCAGTACTTC.

The genes are TRBV7-9 and TRBJ2-2; a weak D match, TRBD1 (5 bases). The CDR3 contains 14 residues. Germline CDR1 and CDR2: SEHNR and FQNEAQ (reference sequence). The ends were cut back, 2 bases at V and 6 bases at J, with 10 bases in the middle. CDR3 loop: CASSLTGAPGELFF. The CDR3, as DNA: TGTGCCAGCAGCTTAACTGGGGCGCCCGGGGAGCTGTTTTTT.

This rearrangement joins TRBV4-1 to TRBJ2-7, with 10 bases lining up with TRBD1. From germline, CDR1 is MGHRA and CDR2 YSYEKL. CDR3 length: 14 residues. V gave up 4 bases and J gave up 6 bases; unmatched junction bases: 6. This CDR3 is CASSPPGQGFEQYF. The CDR3 DNA reads as TGCGCCAGCAGCCCACCGGGACAGGGGTTCGAGCAGTACTTC.

The chain uses TRBV6-5 and TRBJ1-2, with TRBD1 matching over 8 bases. CDR1 is MNHEY, CDR2 SVGAGI, per germline. This CDR3 has 12 amino acids. With V trimmed by 5 bases and J by 8 bases, 4 bases remained unmatched. CDR3 region: CASSGTGGGYTF. Written as DNA, the CDR3 is TGTGCCAGCAGTGGGACAGGCGGCGGCTACACCTTC.

The genes are TRBV19 and TRBJ2-2; D possibly corresponds to TRBD1 (5 bases). This CDR3 has 13 residues. Trimming removed 1 base from V and 7 bases from J, with 7 bases in between. Germline CDR1 LNHDA, CDR2 SQIVND (reference sequence). The CDR3 sequence: CASSIVGDGELFF. The DNA of the CDR3 is TGTGCCAGTAGTATAGTAGGGGACGGGGAGCTGTTTTTT.

The chain is built from TRBV9 and TRBJ1-2; no reliable D call. The germline CDR1 and CDR2 sequences are SGDLS and YYNGEE. This CDR3 region has 17 residues. Trimming took off 4 bases at V and 4 bases at J, with 23 bases between the two ends. The CDR3 loop is CASSQSNMGASVYGYTF. DNA of the CDR3: TGTGCCAGCAGCCAAAGTAATATGGGCGCATCCGTCTATGGCTACACCTTC.

V and J are TRBV5-4 and TRBJ2-5, with 7 bases matching TRBD1. The trim removed 2 bases at V and 5 bases at J, leaving 3 bases unmatched. Germline V lookup: CDR1 SGHNT, CDR2 YYREEE (reference sequence). This CDR3 comprises 13 residues. CDR3: CASSFWDSETQYF. The DNA for the CDR3 is TGTGCCAGCAGCTTTTGGGACAGCGAGACCCAGTACTTC. Variable domain in full (rest from reference TRBV5-4 and TRBJ2-5): ETGVTQSPTHLIKTRGQQVTLRCSSQSGHNTVSWYQQALGQGPQFIFQYYREEENGRGNFPPRFSGLQFPNYSSELNVNALELDDSALYLCASSFWDSETQYFGPGTRLLVL.